Listed here are 30 T cell receptor beta chains from one sample, sequenced in a study of blood T cell repertoires in COVID-19. Using immunoSEQ multiplex PCR, the repertoire was profiled, and TCRdb retains in-frame clones only, with some absent. The sample includes 400,000 to 500,000 clones, around nine tenths seen only once; the top ten take less than 1.5%. Sequenced input: PBMCs or T cells enriched from blood (not recorded which). Receptor source: a young woman who had been exposed to COVID-19.

The rearrangement joins TRBV7-2 to TRBJ2-7; D uncertain. V lost 2 bases, J lost 6 bases, and 11 bases lay in between. Per germline, CDR1 SGHTA and CDR2 FQGNSA. The CDR3 runs to 13 residues. CDR3 DNA sequence: TGTGCCAGCAGCTTATTGCCCCCGCGCGAGCAGTACTTC. Its protein product is CASSLLPPREQYF.

This chain uses TRBV3-1 (or the pseudogene TRBV3-2) with TRBJ2-3, with a weak D call TRBD2 (5 bases). This CDR3 region has 13 residues. Germline-derived CDR1 and CDR2 are LGHDT and YNNKEL (reference sequence). V dropped 3 bases and J dropped 12 bases, with 16 bases sitting between them. The CDR3 sequence is CASSHQRTPKQYF. The CDR3 coding sequence is TGTGCCAGCAGCCATCAGCGGACTCCTAAACAGTATTTT.

As DNA, the CDR3 is TGCGCCAGCAGGAAAGGGGGTACCTACGAGCAGTACTTC. Amino acids: CASRKGGTYEQYF. The chain has TRBV5-1 and TRBJ2-7; TRBD1 might be the D (6 bases). The V and J ends lost 5 bases and 2 bases respectively, with 11 bases between them. The germline gives CDR1 SGHRS, CDR2 YFSETQ. This CDR3 region has 13 residues.

CDR3: CASSPSVGAGYTF. Written as DNA, the CDR3 is TGTGCCAGCAGCCCCTCTGTGGGAGCCGGCTACACCTTC. The gene calls are TRBV7-9 and TRBJ1-2; D ambiguous. Germline V CDR1 and CDR2: SEHNR, FQNEAQ (reference sequence). Trimming removed 5 bases at V and 8 bases at J, with 15 bases between. The CDR3 is made up of 13 amino acids.

This rearrangement joins TRBV13 to TRBJ2-7; D gene ambiguous. The CDR3 is 12 amino acids. Trimming left V 4 bases short and J 0 bases short, with 4 bases between. Germline CDR1 is PRHDT and CDR2 is FYEKMQ (reference sequence). CDR3 coding DNA: TGTGCCAGCAGCTGGAGCTCCTACGAGCAGTACTTC. As protein: CASSWSSYEQYF.

Concerning this clone: The sample carries other DNA sequences with the same CDR3. V gene TRBV19 combines with J gene TRBJ2-7; TRBD1 matches at 9 bases. The ends lost 5 bases at V and 3 bases at J; junction bases unmatched: 5. This CDR3 region has 14 residues. Germline lookup yields CDR1 LNHDA and CDR2 SQIVND (reference sequence). CDR3 region: CASSPGTGNYEQYF. The CDR3 bases are TGTGCCAGTAGTCCCGGGACAGGGAACTACGAGCAGTACTTC.

The CDR3 protein is CATSPPGTATDTQYF. CDR3 nucleotide sequence: TGTGCCACCAGTCCCCCCGGGACAGCCACAGATACGCAGTATTTT. The gene calls are TRBV24-1 and TRBJ2-3, with 7 bases that match TRBD1. V lost 6 bases and J lost 2; bases outside the gene matches: 7. Germline CDR1 is KGHDR and CDR2 is SFDVKD. CDR3 length: 15 residues.

This clone appeared a single time. This rearrangement joins TRBV27 to TRBJ1-1, with D uncertain. The V gene's germline CDR1 is MNHEY and CDR2 SMNVEV (reference sequence). The germline V and J ends were trimmed by 6 bases and 8 bases, with 10 bases remaining between them. This CDR3 has 11 amino acids. This CDR3 is CASSLGREAFF. Written as DNA, the CDR3 is TGTGCCAGCAGCTTGGGCAGGGAAGCTTTCTTT.

The chain is built from TRBV6-5 and TRBJ2-3; possible D gene TRBD2, 5 bases. Germline V CDR1 and CDR2: MNHEY, SVGAGI. The CDR3 extends over 13 amino acids. V dropped 8 bases and J dropped 3 bases, with 12 bases sitting between them. The CDR3 region is CASPGWGTDTQYF. The CDR3 bases are TGTGCCAGCCCGGGATGGGGTACAGATACGCAGTATTTT.

J is TRBJ2-7 and V is TRBV7-9, with no clear D. Germline CDR1 and CDR2: SEHNR and FQNEAQ (reference sequence). V was cut by 5 bases and J by 0 bases, with 5 bases left in between. This CDR3 is 12 amino acids long. CDR3 in DNA: TGTGCCAGCAGCGAAGCCTCCTACGAGCAGTACTTC. Translating it yields CASSEASYEQYF.

The rearrangement links TRBV5-6 to TRBJ1-2; TRBD1 agrees at 12 bases. The CDR3 has 17 residues. Germline trimming cut 5 bases from V and 7 bases from J; bases unmatched to any gene: 15. Germline CDR1 SGHDT, CDR2 YYEEEE. In nucleotides, the CDR3 is TGTGCCAGCAGTCTTGCCGGGACAGGGGGCCTTGTTGGTGGCTACACCTTC. Translated, it gives CASSLAGTGGLVGGYTF.

The chain joins TRBV28 to TRBJ2-7; TRBD2 matches at 9 bases. Germline V CDR1 and CDR2: MDHEN, SYDVKM. The V segment lost 8 bases and the J segment 6 bases; nucleotides outside the gene matches: 11. The CDR3 is made up of 14 amino acids. The CDR3 is CASLQGSGGREQYF. In nucleotides, the CDR3 is TGTGCCAGCCTACAGGGTAGCGGGGGTCGCGAGCAGTACTTC.

The V and J genes are TRBV4-2 and TRBJ2-3, with 12 bases identical to TRBD2. CDR1 LGHNA and CDR2 YNFKEQ come from the germline V gene. The V gene end was trimmed by 0 bases and the J gene end by 2 bases; junction bases not matched to a gene: 6. The CDR3 contains 18 residues. CDR3 loop: CASSQDWPSGGATDTQYF. DNA for the CDR3: TGTGCCAGCAGCCAAGATTGGCCTAGCGGGGGGGCCACAGATACGCAGTATTTT.

The chain employs TRBV29-1 and TRBJ2-3; the D is unclear. V lost 5 bases and J lost 4, with 7 bases in between. The CDR3 loop spans 11 amino acids. Germline V gives CDR1 SQVTM, CDR2 ANQGSEA. In DNA, the CDR3 is TGCAGCGTTCCGTATCCAGATACGCAGTATTTT. The encoded protein is CSVPYPDTQYF.

The CDR3 bases are TGTGCCACCAGCGTACCAGGGGGCACTGAAGCTTTCTTT. Encoded protein: CATSVPGGTEAFF. This chain joins TRBV15 and TRBJ1-1; 7 bases map to TRBD1. CDR1 and CDR2 (germline): LNHNV, YYDKDF (reference sequence). The CDR3 runs 13 residues. V was clipped by 5 bases and J by 4 bases; unmatched bases: 4.

The chain recombines TRBV10-3 with TRBJ2-7, with 10 bases identical to TRBD1. The CDR3 length is 14 residues. Germline lookup yields CDR1 ENHRY and CDR2 SYGVKD. V was clipped by 7 bases and J by 1 base; unmatched bases: 4. This CDR3 is CAITPGQGSYEQYF. The CDR3 DNA sequence: TGTGCCATCACCCCGGGACAGGGGTCCTACGAGCAGTACTTC.

The chain couples TRBV5-1 to TRBJ2-2; no firm D call. Germline assignment: CDR1 SGHRS and CDR2 YFSETQ. The ends were cut back, 1 base at V and 0 bases at J, with 7 bases in the middle. The CDR3 sequence is 15 residues long. CDR3 DNA: TGCGCCAGCAGCTTGATTACATCGAACACCGGGGAGCTGTTTTTT. This gives the protein CASSLITSNTGELFF.

CDR3 in DNA: TGCGCCAGCAGGGCTAGCGGGAGCTACGAGCAGTACTTC. Its translation: CASRASGSYEQYF. V gene TRBV10-2 combines with J gene TRBJ2-7; 10 nucleotides agree with TRBD2. Losses at the gene ends were 6 bases for V and 3 bases for J; bases not matched to a gene: 2. Germline V CDR1 and CDR2: WSHSY, SAAADI. CDR3 length equals 13 residues.

This chain joins TRBV6-5 and TRBJ2-7, with TRBD1 identical over 10 bases. Trimming at V came to 5 bases and at J to 3 bases, leaving 7 bases not matched to a gene. The CDR3 is 15 residues long. Germline assignment: CDR1 MNHEY and CDR2 SVGAGI. CDR3 sequence reads: CASSPDRGRGYEQYF. For the CDR3, the DNA is TGTGCCAGCAGTCCAGACAGGGGGCGCGGCTACGAGCAGTACTTC.

The table lists this clone with a count of one. The rearrangement joins TRBV11-2 to TRBJ1-6; D possibly corresponds to TRBD1 (5 bases). The CDR3 has 15 amino acids. V lost 4 bases and J 6 bases, leaving 13 bases between the germline ends. The germline gives CDR1 SGHAT, CDR2 FQNNGV. The CDR3 loop is CASSSGTYSNSPLHF. In nucleotides, the CDR3 is TGTGCCAGCAGCTCAGGGACTTACAGTAATTCACCCCTCCACTTT. Full variable domain (rest looked up from reference TRBV11-2 and TRBJ1-6): EAGVAQSPRYKIIEKRQSVAFWCNPISGHATLYWYQQILGQGPKLLIQFQNNGVVDDSQLPKDRFSAERLKGVDSTLKIQPAKLEDSAVYLCASSSGTYSNSPLHFGNGTRLTVT.

The chain recombines TRBV29-1 with TRBJ2-1; D is unresolved. This CDR3 region has 14 residues. CDR1 SQVTM and CDR2 ANQGSEA come from the germline V gene. Trimming took 2 bases from V and 3 from J, leaving 11 bases between them. Here the CDR3 reads CSVERALVYNEQFF. DNA of the CDR3: TGCAGCGTTGAAAGAGCATTGGTCTACAATGAGCAGTTCTTC.

In its sample, this clone was seen a few times. V is TRBV6-5 and J is TRBJ2-7; D remains ambiguous. The CDR3 contains 14 residues. Trimming shortened V by 7 bases and J by 3 bases, and 16 bases separated the two germline ends. Germline loops: CDR1 MNHEY, CDR2 SVGAGI. This CDR3 reads CASTPSRQLYEQYF. In nucleotides, the CDR3 is TGTGCCAGCACCCCCTCGCGGCAGCTCTACGAGCAGTACTTC.

The chain combines TRBV28 with TRBJ2-7, with 11 nucleotides matching TRBD1. V shed 6 bases and J 4 bases; nucleotides not matched to a gene: 5. This CDR3 contains 14 residues. CDR1 is MDHEN, CDR2 SYDVKM, per germline. The CDR3 DNA sequence: TGTGCCAGCAGAGGGGGGACAGGGGGTTACGAGCAGTACTTC. It yields the protein CASRGGTGGYEQYF.

The rearrangement joins TRBV12-3 or TRBV12-4 to TRBJ1-1; D is perhaps TRBD1 (5 bases). V was pared by 4 bases and J by 3 bases, with 9 bases between. CDR3 size: 13 residues. The CDR3 reads CASSSVGDTEAFF. The CDR3 DNA reads TGTGCCAGCAGTTCGGTAGGGGACACTGAAGCTTTCTTT.

The rearrangement joins TRBV19 to TRBJ1-2; D possibly corresponds to TRBD1 (5 bases). The V gene's germline CDR1 is LNHDA and CDR2 SQIVND (reference sequence). The CDR3 runs 13 residues. V shed 4 bases and J shed 6 bases, with 12 bases lying between them. CDR3 sequence reads: CASSKGLNNGYTF. The CDR3 DNA reads TGTGCCAGTAGTAAGGGACTGAACAATGGCTACACCTTC.

This clone was seen a handful of times. The DNA for the CDR3 is TGCAGCGTTGAAGGAGGCCTATTAAACACAGATACGCAGTATTTT. Residues: CSVEGGLLNTDTQYF. The chain combines TRBV29-1 with TRBJ2-3; D is unresolved. This CDR3 contains 15 residues. The germline gives CDR1 SQVTM, CDR2 ANQGSEA. V lost 1 base and J lost 2, with 13 bases in between.

This chain uses TRBV4-2 with TRBJ1-1; D ambiguous. Trimming cost V 0 bases and J 0 bases, with 11 bases left between them. Germline V gene lookup returns CDR1 LGHNA and CDR2 YNFKEQ. CDR3 size: 16 residues. The CDR3: CASSQEVPAMNTEAFF. CDR3 DNA: TGTGCCAGCAGCCAAGAGGTGCCAGCGATGAACACTGAAGCTTTCTTT.

V gene TRBV10-2 combines with J gene TRBJ2-5; 10 positions match TRBD2. CDR3 length equals 18 residues. The junction had 10 bases not matched to a gene; V was cut back by 3 bases and J by 0 bases. Germline V gives CDR1 WSHSY, CDR2 SAAADI. The CDR3 DNA is TGCGCCAGCAGTGATTATCAGCGGGGGGGCCCCGACCAAGAGACCCAGTACTTC. It is translated as CASSDYQRGGPDQETQYF.

V and J are TRBV5-6 and TRBJ1-2; TRBD1 matches at 7 bases. J lost 8 bases, V lost 2 bases, and 15 bases had no gene match. The CDR3 contains 16 residues. CDR1 is SGHDT and CDR2 is YYEEEE in the germline V gene. The CDR3 DNA sequence: TGTGCCAGCAGCTTTTTCGGGACAGAACAATTAGGGGGCTACACCTTC. It translates to CASSFFGTEQLGGYTF.

The rearrangement joins TRBV19 to TRBJ1-5; D might be TRBD1 (5 bases). Trimming took off 9 bases at V and 6 bases at J, with 6 bases between the two ends. This CDR3 has 10 amino acids. Germline V gene sequence: CDR1 LNHDA, CDR2 SQIVND (reference sequence). CDR3 bases: TGTGCCAGCGGGGGTCAGCCCCAGCATTTT. Its protein is CASGGQPQHF. The whole variable domain, remainder taken from reference TRBV19 and TRBJ1-5, is DGGITQSPKYLFRKEGQNVTLSCEQNLNHDAMYWYRQDPGQGLRLIYYSQIVNDFQKGDIAEGYSVSREKKESFPLTVTSAQKNPTAFYLCASGGQPQHFGDGTRLSIL.